Shown below are 9 T cell receptor beta chains from a single sample sequenced in a study of blood T cell repertoires in COVID-19. Libraries were prepared by immunoSEQ multiplex PCR; TCRdb keeps only in-frame clonotypes and omits some of them. This table has around 470,000 clones, 90% appearing once. Sequencing was carried out using PBMCs or T cells enriched from blood (not recorded which). These receptors were taken from a man aged 18 to 29 who had recovered from COVID-19.

In nucleotides, the CDR3 is TGTGCCACCAGTGATTGGGGGACAGGGCTCACCGGGGAGCTGTTTTTT. The encoded protein is CATSDWGTGLTGELFF. The genes are TRBV24-1 and TRBJ2-2; the match to TRBD1 covers 9 bases. This CDR3 region has 16 residues. V lost 2 bases and J lost 4; bases outside the gene matches: 4. CDR1 and CDR2 from the germline V gene are KGHDR and SFDVKD.

V and J are TRBV6-5 and TRBJ1-1; possible D gene TRBD1, 6 bases. The length of the CDR3 is 12 residues. Germline V gene data show CDR1 as MNHEY and CDR2 as SVGAGI. V was shortened by 8 bases and J by 7 bases, with 14 bases between the two germline ends. DNA for the CDR3: TGTGCCAGCTCCAGGGGAGAGGGTGAAGCTTTCTTT. Translation gives CASSRGEGEAFF.

This chain uses TRBV7-2 with TRBJ1-3; maybe TRBD1 (5 bases). The V end was cut by 4 bases, the J end by 2 bases, with 12 bases between. Germline CDR1 reads SGHTA; CDR2 reads FQGNSA. The length of the CDR3 is 15 residues. As DNA, the CDR3 is TGTGCCAGCAGCTCCCCAGGGTTGGCTGGAAACACCATATATTTT. Translated: CASSSPGLAGNTIYF.

V gene TRBV27 combines with J gene TRBJ1-2; 8 bases agree with TRBD1. Germline V gene sequence: CDR1 MNHEY, CDR2 SMNVEV (reference sequence). The V and J ends lost 2 bases and 1 base, in that order; junction bases with no gene match: 3. The CDR3 runs 15 residues. CDR3 nucleotide sequence: TGTGCCAGCAGTTTAAACAGGGGGAATAACTATGGCTACACCTTC. It encodes CASSLNRGNNYGYTF.

The chain uses TRBV5-1 and TRBJ2-5; a possible D gene is TRBD2 (5 bases). Germline-derived CDR1 and CDR2 are SGHRS and YFSETQ. The CDR3 has 13 amino acids. V was clipped by 4 bases and J by 5 bases, with 12 bases between them. Here the CDR3 reads CASSPLGGETQYF. The CDR3 DNA follows: TGCGCCAGCAGCCCCCTCGGCGGGGAGACCCAGTACTTC.

The gene calls are TRBV5-6 and TRBJ1-3, with TRBD1 as a possible D gene (6 bases). The CDR3 loop spans 15 amino acids. Germline lookup yields CDR1 SGHDT and CDR2 YYEEEE. Trimming stripped 5 bases from V and 3 bases from J, with 15 bases between. The CDR3 nucleotides are TGTGCCAGCAGTCCGGGCTCAGGGGTTGGAAACACCATATATTTT. Protein sequence: CASSPGSGVGNTIYF.

The chain recombines TRBV18 with TRBJ2-1; 9 bases map to TRBD2. In germline, CDR1 is KGHSH, CDR2 LQKENI. CDR3 length equals 16 residues. Trimming removed 6 bases from V and 0 bases from J; junction bases left unmatched: 6. The CDR3 region is CASSANSGSSYNEQFF. CDR3 coding DNA: TGTGCCAGCTCGGCAAATAGCGGGAGCTCCTACAATGAGCAGTTCTTC. Complete variable domain (other parts from reference TRBV18 and TRBJ2-1): NAGVMQNPRHLVRRRGQEARLRCSPMKGHSHVYWYRQLPEEGLKFMVYLQKENIIDESGMPKERFSAEFPKEGPSILRIQQVVRGDSAAYFCASSANSGSSYNEQFFGPGTRLTVL.

On this clone: This same CDR3 is encoded by further DNA sequences in the sample. The J gene is TRBJ2-7, the V gene TRBV7-2; 10 positions match TRBD2. The germline gives CDR1 SGHTA, CDR2 FQGNSA. CDR3 length: 14 amino acids. With 4 bases clipped from V and 2 bases from J, the junction kept 2 bases outside the gene matches. The CDR3 loop is CASSSSGGAYEQYF. The CDR3 coding sequence is TGTGCCAGCAGCTCCAGCGGGGGGGCCTACGAGCAGTACTTC.

The rearrangement uses TRBV12-3 or TRBV12-4 and TRBJ2-1, with 7 bases that match TRBD2. V lost 8 bases and J lost 5; bases outside the gene matches: 6. The CDR3 length is 13 residues. CDR3: CASLRTRNNEQFF. The CDR3 bases are TGTGCCAGCCTTCGGACTAGGAACAATGAGCAGTTCTTC.